This T cell receptor (beta chain) was sequenced for a study of shared clonotypes between healthy human individuals. On this clone: No antigen is known for it.

Germline lookup yields CDR1 DFQATT and CDR2 SNEGSKA (reference sequence). CDR3 length: 11 amino acids. Naivety among CD8 cells was defined by CD45RO negativity and positive CCR7 selection, thereby excluding terminally differentiated effector memory CD45RA+ cells. An assay was performed, and its level was deep. Sequenced by immunoSEQ multiplex PCR; TCRdb stores in-frame clones only, minus some. The sample contains about 2.1 million clones, about 93% of which appear only once. The study's findings and limits: Sample collection involved blood only; tissue repertoires are likely different. Few donors limited the genetic and exposure-history diversity represented.

Sequencing was done on a sample of naive CD8+ T cells from PBMCs. The TCR comes from a man between 18 and 35 years old in good health. Some clones in this sample may be carry-over from other donors' samples. The chain recombines TRBV20-1 with TRBJ1-3; D is undetermined. The CDR3 DNA reads TGCAGCTCAATCTGGGAAAACACCATATATTTT. It translates to CSSIWENTIYF.